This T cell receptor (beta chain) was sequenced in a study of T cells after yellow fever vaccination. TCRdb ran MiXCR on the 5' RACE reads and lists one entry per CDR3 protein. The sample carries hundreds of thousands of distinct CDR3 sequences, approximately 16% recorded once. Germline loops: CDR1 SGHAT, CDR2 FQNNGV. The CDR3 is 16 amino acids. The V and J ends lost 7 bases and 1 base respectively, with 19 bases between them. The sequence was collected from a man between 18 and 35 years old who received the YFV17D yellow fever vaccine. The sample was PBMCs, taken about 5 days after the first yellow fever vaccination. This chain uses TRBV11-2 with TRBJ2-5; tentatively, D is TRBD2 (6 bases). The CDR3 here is CASTRGTGEIQETQYF. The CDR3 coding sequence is TGTGCCAGCACCAGAGGGACGGGAGAAATCCAAGAGACCCAGTACTTC.